The 26 T cell receptor beta chains reported below all come from one sample, sequenced in a study of blood T cell repertoires in COVID-19. The repertoire was sequenced with immunoSEQ multiplex PCR; TCRdb's copy has only in-frame clones and lacks some. The table has about 300,000 clones, 85% to 90% seen once; the top ten hold 1.5% to 2%. Sequenced material: peripheral blood. Every receptor here comes from a woman aged 25 to 39 with COVID-19, enrolled during active disease.

The gene calls are TRBV2 and TRBJ2-5; 7 bases match TRBD2. The CDR3 contains 17 residues. With V trimmed by 6 bases and J by 3 bases, 16 bases remained unmatched. The germline V gene encodes CDR1 SNHLY and CDR2 FYNNEI. CDR3: CASSLGAGVSRKETQYF. The CDR3 coding sequence is TGTGCCAGCAGCCTCGGGGCGGGGGTATCGAGAAAAGAGACCCAGTACTTC.

DNA of the CDR3: TGTGCCAGCAGACCCGACAGGGACTCTTCACCCCTCCACTTT. Translated: CASRPDRDSSPLHF. V is TRBV27 and J is TRBJ1-6; 7 positions agree with TRBD1. The ends lost 6 bases at V and 9 bases at J; junction bases unmatched: 8. The CDR3 extends over 14 amino acids. The germline V gene encodes CDR1 MNHEY and CDR2 SMNVEV (reference sequence).

The genes are TRBV11-3 and TRBJ1-2; 8 bases are a match to TRBD1. Germline trimming cut 3 bases from V and 6 bases from J; bases unmatched to any gene: 3. The CDR3 is made up of 13 amino acids. Germline loops: CDR1 SGHNT, CDR2 YENEEA. In nucleotides, the CDR3 is TGTGCCAGCAGCTTGACAGGGGAGGATGGCTACACCTTC. Its protein is CASSLTGEDGYTF.

The genes are TRBV6-1 and TRBJ1-5; TRBD1 aligns across 10 bases. Germline CDR1 MNHNS, CDR2 SASEGT. The CDR3 spans 16 residues. Trimming took 3 bases from V and 1 from J; bases not matched to a gene: 3. The CDR3 is CASSDGQGVSNQPQHF. The CDR3 DNA reads TGTGCCAGCAGTGACGGACAGGGGGTGAGCAATCAGCCCCAGCATTTT.

The V and J genes are TRBV6-1 and TRBJ1-3; D may be TRBD1 (6 bases). V shed 4 bases and J shed 7 bases, with 20 bases lying between them. The germline CDR1 and CDR2 sequences are MNHNS and SASEGT. The CDR3 covers 16 residues. As DNA, the CDR3 is TGTGCCAGCAGTGTTACAGGGAGTCTGTGGCGGAACACCATATATTTT. Translated, it gives CASSVTGSLWRNTIYF.

The rearrangement joins TRBV2 to TRBJ2-5; 10 bases line up with TRBD2. This CDR3 is built from 15 residues. The J segment lost 6 bases and the V segment lost 3 bases, leaving 7 bases of the junction unmatched. Germline values: CDR1 SNHLY, CDR2 FYNNEI. CDR3 protein: CASSEERGGQQTQYF. In nucleotides, the CDR3 is TGTGCCAGCAGTGAGGAGCGGGGGGGCCAGCAGACCCAGTACTTC.

V usage is TRBV28 and J usage is TRBJ2-1; 8 bases are a match to TRBD1. Germline-derived CDR1 and CDR2 are MDHEN and SYDVKM. Trimming took 6 bases from V and 15 from J; bases not matched to a gene: 7. The CDR3 length is 11 residues. The CDR3 DNA reads TGTGCCAGCAGATACTCAGGGGGCCTGTTCTTC. As protein: CASRYSGGLFF. The variable domain in full, completed from reference TRBV28 and TRBJ2-1, reads DVKVTQSSRYLVKRTGEKVFLECVQDMDHENMFWYRQDPGLGLRLIYFSYDVKMKEKGDIPEGYSVSREKKERFSLILESASTNQTSMYLCASRYSGGLFFGPGTRLTVL.

The rearrangement joins TRBV7-2 to TRBJ1-1; TRBD1 matches at 7 bases. Germline V gives CDR1 SGHTA, CDR2 FQGNSA. The CDR3 has 14 amino acids. V gave up 1 base and J gave up 2 bases; unmatched junction bases: 1. In DNA, the CDR3 is TGTGCCAGCAGCTTAGACAGGGGAAACACTGAAGCTTTCTTT. Translated, it gives CASSLDRGNTEAFF.

The V call is TRBV11-2, the J call TRBJ2-5; 10 bases are shared with TRBD1. V shed 1 base and J 7 bases; nucleotides not matched to a gene: 6. Germline V gene data show CDR1 as SGHAT and CDR2 as FQNNGV. The CDR3 runs to 15 residues. The CDR3 protein is CASSLAGDRGRTQYF. The CDR3 DNA reads TGTGCCAGCAGCTTAGCCGGGGACAGGGGCAGGACCCAGTACTTC.

V and J are TRBV6-2 or TRBV6-3 and TRBJ1-5; no clear D. The CDR3 contains 16 residues. The germline V and J ends were trimmed by 2 bases and 9 bases, with 20 bases remaining between them. Germline lookup yields CDR1 MNHEY and CDR2 SVGEGT. The CDR3 DNA sequence: TGTGCCAGCAGTTACGACGTGCCCCGGGGAGAAGGGCCCCAGCATTTT. This sequence encodes CASSYDVPRGEGPQHF.

The chain couples TRBV28 to TRBJ1-2, with 9 nucleotides matching TRBD1. Germline-derived CDR1 and CDR2 are MDHEN and SYDVKM. CDR3 length: 17 residues. V lost 3 bases, J lost 8 bases, and 16 bases stayed unmatched. The CDR3 sequence: CASSFSWYGQGISGYTF. The CDR3 DNA reads TGTGCCAGCAGTTTCTCGTGGTATGGACAGGGGATAAGCGGCTACACCTTC.

The chain recombines TRBV6-6 with TRBJ2-3, with 12 nucleotides matching TRBD1. Germline trimming cut 5 bases from V and 6 bases from J; bases unmatched to any gene: 6. This CDR3 has 15 residues. Germline CDR1 reads MNHNY; CDR2 reads SVGAGI (reference sequence). The CDR3 DNA reads as TGTGCCAGCAGTCGCGGGGACAGGGGGCTGGATACGCAGTATTTT. This sequence encodes CASSRGDRGLDTQYF.

The chain links TRBV19 to TRBJ1-1; TRBD1 is a possible D gene (5 bases). Germline V gene lookup returns CDR1 LNHDA and CDR2 SQIVND (reference sequence). This CDR3 contains 13 residues. The germline V and J ends were trimmed by 4 bases and 5 bases, with 11 bases remaining between them. For the CDR3, the DNA is TGTGCCAGTAGTAGGAGGGGAGGTACTGAAGCTTTCTTT. It codes for CASSRRGGTEAFF.

V is TRBV19 and J is TRBJ1-2; D remains unclear. The CDR3 loop spans 12 amino acids. The V end lost 3 bases, the J end lost 8 bases, and 10 bases lay between the germline ends. The germline gives CDR1 LNHDA, CDR2 SQIVND (reference sequence). CDR3 DNA: TGTGCCAGTAGTATCGGCAGGTCCGGCTACACCTTC. Its protein is CASSIGRSGYTF.

The chain couples TRBV18 to TRBJ2-2, with D maybe TRBD1 (5 bases). This CDR3 spans 15 amino acids. The V and J ends lost 8 bases and 3 bases respectively, with 16 bases between them. Looked up from germline, CDR1 is KGHSH and CDR2 is LQKENI. The CDR3 is CASARALRDTGELFF. The CDR3 nucleotides are TGTGCCAGCGCCAGGGCCTTACGGGACACCGGGGAGCTGTTTTTT.

The V and J genes are TRBV6-6 and TRBJ2-2, with 16 bases lining up with TRBD2. CDR1 and CDR2 from the germline V gene are MNHNY and SVGAGI (reference sequence). The CDR3 has 19 amino acids. V lost 5 bases, J lost 5 bases, and 11 bases stayed unmatched. The chain's CDR3 is CASSPQGLAGGPRTGELFF. The CDR3 DNA sequence: TGTGCCAGCAGTCCCCAGGGACTAGCGGGGGGGCCGCGGACCGGGGAGCTGTTTTTT.

The genes are TRBV7-2 and TRBJ1-2; 8 nucleotides match TRBD1. The CDR3 is made up of 17 amino acids. J lost 4 bases, V lost 1 base, and 11 bases had no gene match. CDR1 SGHTA and CDR2 FQGNSA come from the germline V gene. The CDR3 region has the DNA TGTGCCAGCAGCTTAGGCACAGGGGGGACGTTCGGCTATGGCTACACCTTC. The encoded protein is CASSLGTGGTFGYGYTF.

The V and J genes are TRBV7-7 and TRBJ1-4; D may be TRBD1 (6 bases). Trimming took 4 bases from V and 7 from J, leaving 19 bases between them. This CDR3 contains 16 residues. Per the germline V gene, CDR1 is SSHAT and CDR2 is FNYEAQ (reference sequence). This CDR3 is CASSWTRGGASEKLFF. CDR3 coding DNA: TGTGCCAGCAGCTGGACGCGAGGGGGGGCAAGTGAAAAACTGTTTTTT. Based on the CDR3 plus reference TRBV7-7 and TRBJ1-4, the full variable domain is GAGVSQSPRYKVTKRGQDVTLRCDPISSHATLYWYQQALGQGPEFLTYFNYEAQPDKSGLPSDRFSAERPEGSISTLTIQRTEQRDSAMYRCASSWTRGGASEKLFFGSGTQLSVL.

This sequence joins TRBV7-9 and TRBJ2-3; TRBD2 matches at 8 bases. Germline CDR1 is SEHNR and CDR2 is FQNEAQ (reference sequence). The CDR3 has 16 residues. With V trimmed by 5 bases and J by 2 bases, 9 bases remained unmatched. CDR3 sequence (DNA): TGTGCCAGCAGCATCCTCGAGCGGGGGAACACAGATACGCAGTATTTT. Protein: CASSILERGNTDTQYF. The full variable domain, completed using reference TRBV7-9 and TRBJ2-3, is DTGVSQNPRHKITKRGQNVTFRCDPISEHNRLYWYRQTLGQGPEFLTYFQNEAQLEKSRLLSDRFSAERPKGSFSTLEIQRTEQGDSAMYLCASSILERGNTDTQYFGPGTRLTVL.

This rearrangement joins TRBV2 to TRBJ2-3; maybe TRBD1 (6 bases). Trimming shortened V by 7 bases and J by 3 bases, and 17 bases separated the two germline ends. The germline V gene has CDR1 SNHLY and CDR2 FYNNEI. CDR3 size: 15 residues. CDR3 in DNA: TGTGCCAGCACCCCTCAGGGGCGAGGGACAGATACGCAGTATTTT. It is translated as CASTPQGRGTDTQYF.

The chain recombines TRBV28 with TRBJ1-5; no reliable D call. Trimming removed 8 bases from V and 1 base from J, with 9 bases in between. The CDR3 extends over 13 amino acids. Germline CDR1 is MDHEN and CDR2 is SYDVKM. This CDR3 is CASLRGSNQPQHF. CDR3 in DNA: TGTGCCAGCCTAAGAGGAAGCAATCAGCCCCAGCATTTT.

The chain couples TRBV5-6 to TRBJ2-5; 7 nucleotides align to TRBD2. CDR3 length equals 14 residues. V lost 2 bases to trimming and J lost 4 bases; unmatched junction nucleotides: 5. Germline V CDR1 and CDR2: SGHDT, YYEEEE. CDR3 in amino acids: CASSFPGLSETQYF. The CDR3 region has the DNA TGTGCCAGCAGCTTTCCGGGACTATCAGAGACCCAGTACTTC.

The J gene is TRBJ2-3, the V gene TRBV7-3; D gene unclear. This CDR3 is built from 13 residues. V gave up 3 bases and J gave up 3 bases, with 7 bases separating them. In germline, CDR1 is SGHTA, CDR2 FQGTGA. Here the CDR3 reads CASSFSPTDTQYF. The CDR3 nucleotides read TGTGCCAGCAGCTTCTCTCCTACAGATACGCAGTATTTT.

The chain uses TRBV19 and TRBJ2-1; 10 bases are shared with TRBD1. Germline lookup yields CDR1 LNHDA and CDR2 SQIVND (reference sequence). The V segment lost 3 bases and the J segment 8 bases; nucleotides outside the gene matches: 13. The CDR3 covers 17 residues. DNA for the CDR3: TGTGCCAGTAGTATCTCGAGGGGGACAGGGGTAGGACATGAGCAGTTCTTC. Its protein product is CASSISRGTGVGHEQFF.

The CDR3 DNA follows: TGCGCCAGCAGCCAACCAGGACAGGGGGCTAACTATGGCTACACCTTC. This translates into CASSQPGQGANYGYTF. The chain uses TRBV4-1 and TRBJ1-2; 10 bases map to TRBD1. This CDR3 has 16 amino acids. Germline V CDR1 and CDR2: MGHRA, YSYEKL. V lost 2 bases, J lost 0 bases, and 3 bases stayed unmatched.

The chain has TRBV19 and TRBJ2-2, with D possibly TRBD2 on 6 matching bases. The V gene lost 7 bases and the J gene lost 2 bases, with 20 bases spanning the gap. CDR1 LNHDA and CDR2 SQIVND come from the germline V gene (reference sequence). CDR3 size: 17 residues. CDR3 sequence (DNA): TGTGCCAGTACCCAAAGTGGGGGGTGGACCAACACCGGGGAGCTGTTTTTT. This encodes CASTQSGGWTNTGELFF.